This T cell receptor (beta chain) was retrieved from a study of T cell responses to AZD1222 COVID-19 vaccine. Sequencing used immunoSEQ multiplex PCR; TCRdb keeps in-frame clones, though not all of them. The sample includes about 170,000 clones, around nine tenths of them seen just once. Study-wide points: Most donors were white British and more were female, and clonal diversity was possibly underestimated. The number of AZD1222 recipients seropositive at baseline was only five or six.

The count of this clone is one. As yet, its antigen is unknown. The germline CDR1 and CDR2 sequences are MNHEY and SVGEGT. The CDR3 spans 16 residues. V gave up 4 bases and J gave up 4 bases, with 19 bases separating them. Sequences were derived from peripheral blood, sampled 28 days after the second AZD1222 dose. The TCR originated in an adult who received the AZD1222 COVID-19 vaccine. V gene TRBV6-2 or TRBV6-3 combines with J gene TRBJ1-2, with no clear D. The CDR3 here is CASSSAGRLAFYGYTF. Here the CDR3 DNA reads TGTGCCAGCAGTTCCGCTGGGCGACTAGCTTTCTATGGCTACACCTTC.